This T cell receptor beta chain was identified during a study of blood T cell repertoires in COVID-19. Per germline, CDR1 SEHNR and CDR2 FQNEAQ (reference sequence). This CDR3 is 15 amino acids long. V lost 0 bases and J lost 2; bases outside the gene matches: 2. In the authors' workflow: Estimation of nucleated cell counts was performed using reference gene primer amplification. Generated by immunoSEQ multiplex PCR, the TCRdb table keeps only in-frame clones and is missing some. The D gene and trimming were derived from the DNA, and the V and J assignments and clone size from that table. The data show roughly 220,000 clones, around 84% seen once.

J is TRBJ2-7 and V is TRBV7-9; 9 bases agree with TRBD1. The receptor comes from a woman aged 60-75 years who had recovered from COVID-19. The sequencing input was peripheral blood. CDR3 sequence reads: CASSLARTGAYEQYF. Here the CDR3 DNA reads TGTGCCAGCAGCTTAGCGCGGACAGGGGCCTACGAGCAGTACTTC. The variable domain in full, completed from reference TRBV7-9 and TRBJ2-7, reads DTGVSQNPRHKITKRGQNVTFRCDPISEHNRLYWYRQTLGQGPEFLTYFQNEAQLEKSRLLSDRFSAERPKGSFSTLEIQRTEQGDSAMYLCASSLARTGAYEQYFGPGTRLTVT.